These 30 T cell receptor beta chains were all obtained from the same sample, sequenced in a study of CD8 T cells in Susac syndrome. The RNA, 0.5 to 1 ug, was put through reverse transcription using random hexamers. TCRdb reprocessed the immunoSEQ multiplex PCR reads via MiXCR and lists one record per CDR3 protein. The sample has about 160,000 distinct CDR3 sequences, 90% to 95% seen once. Sequenced sample: CD4+ T cells from PBMCs. The source is a human donor in good health.

The chain couples TRBV20-1 to TRBJ2-7, with 7 bases that match TRBD2. Losses at the gene ends were 2 bases for V and 2 bases for J; bases not matched to a gene: 12. The CDR3 is made up of 16 amino acids. The germline gives CDR1 DFQATT, CDR2 SNEGSKA (reference sequence). CDR3 loop: CSARREGLADPYEQYF. CDR3 DNA: TGCAGTGCTAGAAGGGAGGGCCTAGCGGACCCCTACGAGCAGTACTTC.

The gene calls are TRBV25-1 and TRBJ1-6; D is perhaps TRBD1 (5 bases). CDR1 is MGHDK, CDR2 SYGVNS, per germline. The CDR3 is 14 amino acids. With 4 bases removed from V and 5 bases from J, the gap between germline ends came to 9 bases. The CDR3 protein is CASSARTNNSPLHF. The CDR3 DNA sequence: TGTGCCAGCAGTGCTAGGACAAATAATTCACCCCTCCACTTT.

This clonotype is a singleton in its sample. CDR3 sequence (DNA): TGCAGTGCTATACAGGGAGGCAACTCCTACGAGCAGTACTTC. It specifies CSAIQGGNSYEQYF. J is TRBJ2-7 and V is TRBV20-1, with D perhaps given as TRBD1 or TRBD2 (6 bases each). This CDR3 is 14 amino acids long. CDR1 and CDR2 from the germline V gene are DFQATT and SNEGSKA (reference sequence). The V end was cut by 4 bases, the J end by 0 bases, with 13 bases between.

This clonotype was recorded only once. The chain combines TRBV12-3 or TRBV12-4 with TRBJ2-1; 9 bases are a match to TRBD2. J was trimmed by 4 bases and V by 4 bases; bases with no gene match: 14. There are 18 residues in the CDR3. CDR3 region: CASSSGGGAPSSYNEQFF. The CDR3 DNA sequence: TGTGCCAGCAGTTCGGGCGGGGGGGCTCCCAGCTCTTACAATGAGCAGTTCTTC.

V is TRBV2 and J is TRBJ2-3, with unresolved D. This CDR3 region has 14 residues. Germline-derived CDR1 and CDR2 are SNHLY and FYNNEI. Trimming took off 7 bases at V and 5 bases at J, with 16 bases between the two ends. As DNA, the CDR3 is TGTGCCAGCAAAAAGGGCAGGACGGGAGATACGCAGTATTTT. It is translated as CASKKGRTGDTQYF.

The V call is TRBV21-1, the J call TRBJ2-1. TRBV21-1 is an annotated pseudogene. CDR3 length: 13 residues. In DNA form, the CDR3 reads TGTGCCAGCACCCCGACTCCTAAGAATGAGCAGTTCTTC. It yields the protein CASTPTPKNEQFF.

The chain uses TRBV19 and TRBJ2-1, with 9 nucleotides matching TRBD2. The length of the CDR3 is 19 residues. V gave up 1 base and J gave up 5 bases; unmatched junction bases: 15. Germline CDR1 reads LNHDA; CDR2 reads SQIVND (reference sequence). CDR3: CASSIVLSSLGLADNEQFF. CDR3 DNA sequence: TGTGCCAGTAGTATAGTTCTCTCCTCTCTGGGACTAGCAGACAATGAGCAGTTCTTC.

V gene TRBV3-1 combines with J gene TRBJ2-1; 11 nucleotides match TRBD2. CDR1 is LGHDT, CDR2 YNNKEL, per germline (reference sequence). The CDR3 runs to 18 residues. The junction had 11 bases not matched to a gene; V was cut back by 0 bases and J by 7 bases. CDR3 sequence (DNA): TGTGCCAGCAGCCAAGAACTAGCGGGGGCCTCAGGTTTTAATGAGCAGTTCTTC. Protein: CASSQELAGASGFNEQFF.

The chain couples TRBV20-1 to TRBJ2-3; 10 bases align to TRBD2. Germline lookup yields CDR1 DFQATT and CDR2 SNEGSKA (reference sequence). The J segment lost 6 bases and the V segment lost 6 bases, leaving 21 bases of the junction unmatched. This CDR3 has 18 residues. The CDR3 here is CSAYGLAVDKVLGDTQYF. The CDR3 DNA is TGCAGTGCCTACGGACTAGCGGTAGATAAAGTTCTCGGGGATACGCAGTATTTT.

The J gene is TRBJ1-2, the V gene TRBV5-1; TRBD1 matches 7 bases. The V segment lost 4 bases and the J segment 6 bases; nucleotides outside the gene matches: 6. The CDR3 loop spans 13 amino acids. Germline V lookup: CDR1 SGHRS, CDR2 YFSETQ. The CDR3 coding sequence is TGCGCCAGCAGCAAAATGGACAGGCATGGCTACACCTTC. Protein product: CASSKMDRHGYTF.

The chain links TRBV7-3 to TRBJ2-3, with 8 positions matching TRBD2. The CDR3 has 15 amino acids. Germline loops: CDR1 SGHTA, CDR2 FQGTGA. Trimming cost V 5 bases and J 1 base; bases outside gene matches: 5. CDR3 amino acids: CASSHSGERTDTQYF. Written as DNA, the CDR3 is TGTGCCAGCAGCCATAGCGGGGAGCGCACAGATACGCAGTATTTT.

This rearrangement joins TRBV2 to TRBJ1-1, with D hard to call. Germline CDR1 and CDR2: SNHLY and FYNNEI. The CDR3 is 15 residues long. Between the trimmed V and J ends, which lost 3 bases and 0 bases, there was a span of 11 bases. The CDR3 nucleotides are TGTGCCAGCAGTGAGAGCCTACCCATGAACACTGAAGCTTTCTTT. This gives the protein CASSESLPMNTEAFF.

This clonotype has only one observation. This sequence joins TRBV12-3 or TRBV12-4 and TRBJ2-2, with no clear D. Trimming left V 10 bases short and J 8 bases short, with 5 bases between. This CDR3 comprises 9 residues. The CDR3 loop is CATRGELFF. The CDR3, as DNA: TGTGCCACCAGAGGGGAGCTGTTTTTT.

DNA for the CDR3: TGTGCCAGCAGCTTCCACAGGGGCTACAATGAGCAGTTCTTC. This encodes CASSFHRGYNEQFF. The chain employs TRBV25-1 and TRBJ2-1; the match to TRBD1 covers 7 bases. The trim removed 6 bases at V and 3 bases at J, leaving 5 bases unmatched. The CDR3 is 14 amino acids. Per the germline V gene, CDR1 is MGHDK and CDR2 is SYGVNS.

V usage is TRBV5-4 and J usage is TRBJ2-2; 11 bases line up with TRBD2. The CDR3 loop spans 17 amino acids. V shed 4 bases and J 1 base; nucleotides not matched to a gene: 6. In germline, CDR1 is SGHNT, CDR2 YYREEE (reference sequence). In nucleotides, the CDR3 is TGTGCCAGCAGCGGAATAGCGGGGGGGCTGAACACCGGGGAGCTGTTTTTT. Protein sequence: CASSGIAGGLNTGELFF.

This clonotype came up once. The rearrangement links TRBV7-3 to TRBJ1-1; D call uncertain. In germline, CDR1 is SGHTA, CDR2 FQGTGA. The germline V and J ends were trimmed by 1 base and 0 bases, with 6 bases remaining between them. The CDR3 has 14 residues. The CDR3 nucleotides read TGTGCCAGCAGCTTAAACGCTGTGAACACTGAAGCTTTCTTT. Translation gives CASSLNAVNTEAFF.

The rearrangement uses TRBV20-1 and TRBJ2-5; the D is unclear. The CDR3 runs to 12 residues. Trimming stripped 6 bases from V and 1 base from J, with 9 bases between. Germline CDR1 is DFQATT and CDR2 is SNEGSKA (reference sequence). In DNA form, the CDR3 reads TGCAGTGCAAGCCGGGCCCAAGAGACCCAGTACTTC. It translates to CSASRAQETQYF.

CDR3 residues: CASKGPGDTDTQYF. CDR3 sequence (DNA): TGTGCCAGCAAAGGGCCCGGGGACACAGATACGCAGTATTTT. The chain joins TRBV2 to TRBJ2-3, with D maybe TRBD2 (5 bases). The germline CDR1 and CDR2 sequences are SNHLY and FYNNEI. The V and J ends lost 7 bases and 2 bases respectively, with 13 bases between them. There are 14 residues in the CDR3.

This rearrangement joins TRBV20-1 to TRBJ1-2; the D is unclear. From germline, CDR1 is DFQATT and CDR2 SNEGSKA (reference sequence). There are 15 residues in the CDR3. Trimming removed 0 bases at V and 4 bases at J, with 15 bases between. In nucleotides, the CDR3 is TGCAGTGCTAGAGATATAAGAAGGGCGGGCTATGGCTACACCTTC. Its translation: CSARDIRRAGYGYTF.

V and J are TRBV6-5 and TRBJ1-2; D not certain. Trimming stripped 2 bases from V and 1 base from J, with 8 bases between. This CDR3 region has 14 residues. Germline CDR1 and CDR2: MNHEY and SVGAGI. The CDR3 reads CASSYVGSNYGYTF. Here the CDR3 DNA reads TGTGCCAGCAGTTACGTGGGAAGTAACTATGGCTACACCTTC.

This chain uses TRBV5-1 with TRBJ2-6, with D unclear. Trimming took 0 bases from V and 4 from J, leaving 5 bases between them. This CDR3 has 14 amino acids. Germline CDR1 is SGHRS and CDR2 is YFSETQ. The CDR3 DNA follows: TGCGCCAGCAGCTTGGAGTACGGGGCCAACGTCCTGACTTTC. As protein: CASSLEYGANVLTF. The variable domain in full, completed from reference TRBV5-1 and TRBJ2-6, reads KAGVTQTPRYLIKTRGQQVTLSCSPISGHRSVSWYQQTPGQGLQFLFEYFSETQRNKGNFPGRFSGRQFSNSRSEMNVSTLELGDSALYLCASSLEYGANVLTFGAGSRLTVL.

The J gene is TRBJ2-7, the V gene TRBV5-8; D is perhaps TRBD2 (6 bases). The CDR3 runs to 15 residues. Trimming pared 4 bases from V and 0 bases from J, leaving 14 bases between. Looked up from germline, CDR1 is SGHTS and CDR2 is YDEGEE. CDR3 bases: TGTGCCAGCAGCCCTCGGGAGCTTAGCTCCTACGAGCAGTACTTC. Its protein is CASSPRELSSYEQYF.

The V call is TRBV7-2, the J call TRBJ1-2; D is possibly TRBD1 (6 bases). The CDR3 length is 15 residues. Between the trimmed V and J ends, which lost 2 bases and 4 bases, there was a span of 14 bases. Germline V gives CDR1 SGHTA, CDR2 FQGNSA. The CDR3 reads CASSLPPGASYGYTF. Written as DNA, the CDR3 is TGTGCCAGCAGCTTACCCCCAGGGGCCTCCTATGGCTACACCTTC.

The J gene is TRBJ2-3, the V gene TRBV28; TRBD1 is a possible D gene (5 bases). Germline CDR1 and CDR2: MDHEN and SYDVKM. Trimming removed 2 bases at V and 8 bases at J, with 5 bases between. The CDR3 length is 11 residues. The CDR3 region has the DNA TGTGCCAGCAGTTTACAGGGTACGCAGTATTTT. Encoded protein: CASSLQGTQYF.

This clonotype has only a few counts. The rearrangement uses TRBV29-1 and TRBJ2-7; unclear D gene. V shed 7 bases and J shed 3 bases, with 16 bases lying between them. There are 13 residues in the CDR3. Germline loops: CDR1 SQVTM, CDR2 ANQGSEA. In nucleotides, the CDR3 is TGCAGCGCCGTTGGGCAGCAAAGCTACGAGCAGTACTTC. Protein: CSAVGQQSYEQYF.

J is TRBJ2-1 and V is TRBV6-1; perhaps D is TRBD1 or TRBD2 (6 bases each). The V and J ends lost 10 bases and 0 bases respectively, with 19 bases between them. Germline CDR1 and CDR2: MNHNS and SASEGT. CDR3 size: 16 residues. CDR3 amino acids: CATKPPGASSYNEQFF. The CDR3 DNA follows: TGTGCCACCAAACCCCCGGGGGCCTCCTCCTACAATGAGCAGTTCTTC.

V gene TRBV12-3 or TRBV12-4 combines with J gene TRBJ2-2; D is ambiguous. The CDR3 has 12 residues. Trimming cost V 5 bases and J 8 bases, with 9 bases left between them. The chain's CDR3 is CASSLPLGELFF. DNA of the CDR3: TGTGCCAGCAGTCTTCCTTTGGGGGAGCTGTTTTTT.

The chain employs TRBV7-2 and TRBJ2-7, with a possible D match to TRBD2 (6 bases). The V gene's germline CDR1 is SGHTA and CDR2 FQGNSA. Deletions cut 2 bases from V and 7 bases from J, with 18 bases between. The CDR3 is 15 residues long. Written as DNA, the CDR3 is TGTGCCAGCAGCTTATTGTATGCTGCGGGGTGGGAGCAGTACTTC. Its translation is CASSLLYAAGWEQYF.

V and J are TRBV7-3 and TRBJ2-3; possibly TRBD1 for D (6 bases). CDR1 and CDR2 from the germline V gene are SGHTA and FQGTGA. The CDR3 contains 13 residues. V gave up 8 bases and J gave up 2 bases, with 11 bases separating them. CDR3 sequence (DNA): TGTGCCAGCGGGACAAGGCCCACAGATACGCAGTATTTT. This encodes CASGTRPTDTQYF.

Worth noting for this clonotype: At one boundary the junction diverges from the germline segment, which might be a read error. The gene calls are TRBV18 and TRBJ1-1; D unresolved. The CDR3 runs to 15 residues. The germline gives CDR1 KGHSH, CDR2 LQKENI. The CDR3 loop reads CASSPPFSSNTEAFF. CDR3 nucleotides: TGTGCCAGCTCTCCACCCTTTAGTAGTAACACTGAAGCTTTCTTT.